The 11 T cell receptor beta chains listed next were all sequenced from one sample in a study of blood T cell repertoires in COVID-19. Sequencing was performed with immunoSEQ multiplex PCR; in TCRdb, only in-frame clones are kept and a portion is missing. Here the sample spans 310,000 or so clones, just over 90% being singletons. Sequenced: peripheral blood. The receptors shown here come from a woman in her 30s with COVID-19, enrolled during active disease.

This chain joins TRBV25-1 and TRBJ2-4; TRBD2 aligns across 11 bases. Trimming cost V 5 bases and J 11 bases; bases outside gene matches: 11. CDR1 MGHDK and CDR2 SYGVNS come from the germline V gene. The CDR3 extends over 15 amino acids. The CDR3 region has the DNA TGTGCCAGCAGTTCTAGCGGGAGGACCCTGGGAGTTCAGTACTTC. Protein sequence: CASSSSGRTLGVQYF. The whole variable domain, filled in from reference TRBV25-1 and TRBJ2-4, reads EADIYQTPRYLVIGTGKKITLECSQTMGHDKMYWYQQDPGMELHLIHYSYGVNSTEKGDLSSESTVSRIRTEHFPLTLESARPSHTSQYLCASSSSGRTLGVQYFGAGTRLSVL.

In this sample, this clone turned up once. The chain recombines TRBV10-1 with TRBJ2-7, with 11 positions matching TRBD1. CDR3 size: 15 residues. CDR1 is WNHNN and CDR2 is SYGVQD in the germline V gene (reference sequence). V was pared by 2 bases and J by 2 bases, with 2 bases of the junction left unmatched. CDR3 nucleotide sequence: TGCGCCAGCAGTGAGGGACAGGGGGCCCCCTACGAGCAGTACTTC. It translates to CASSEGQGAPYEQYF.

The V gene is TRBV28, the J gene TRBJ2-5; TRBD2 aligns across 9 bases. V lost 5 bases, J lost 5 bases, and 9 bases stayed unmatched. There are 15 residues in the CDR3. Per germline, CDR1 MDHEN and CDR2 SYDVKM. Here the CDR3 reads CASSLHYSGSETQYF. In DNA, the CDR3 is TGTGCCAGCAGTCTACATTATAGCGGGAGTGAGACCCAGTACTTC.

This chain connects TRBV11-3 to TRBJ1-1, with D uncertain. Trimming took 3 bases from V and 0 from J, leaving 5 bases between them. Looked up from germline, CDR1 is SGHNT and CDR2 is YENEEA. This CDR3 is built from 13 residues. CDR3 amino acids: CASSFQMNTEAFF. CDR3 bases: TGTGCCAGCAGCTTTCAGATGAACACTGAAGCTTTCTTT.

The chain links TRBV7-6 to TRBJ1-3, with D possibly matching TRBD1 (5 bases). Germline V gene lookup returns CDR1 SGHVS and CDR2 FNYEAQ. Trimming removed 3 bases at V and 0 bases at J, with 9 bases between. CDR3 length: 15 residues. Written as DNA, the CDR3 is TGTGCCAGCAGCTTTGGGGCCGGCTCTGGAAACACCATATATTTT. It codes for CASSFGAGSGNTIYF.

This CDR3 is CASGLGEGNSPLHF. DNA for the CDR3: TGTGCTAGTGGTTTGGGGGAGGGTAATTCACCCCTCCACTTT. V usage is TRBV12-5 and J usage is TRBJ1-6; D call uncertain. The germline gives CDR1 LGHNT, CDR2 FRNRAP. The CDR3 totals 14 residues. V lost 1 base to trimming and J lost 6 bases, with 7 bases between them.

In DNA form, the CDR3 reads TGTGCCAGCAGCCATTTGGGACAGGGGATTATACCGAACACTGAAGCTTTCTTT. Its translation: CASSHLGQGIIPNTEAFF. The chain uses TRBV3-1 (or the pseudogene TRBV3-2) and TRBJ1-1, with 10 nucleotides matching TRBD1. CDR1 and CDR2 (germline): LGHDT, YNNKEL (reference sequence). V was pared by 3 bases and J by 1 base, with 11 bases of the junction left unmatched. This CDR3 is built from 18 residues.

The chain links TRBV7-8 to TRBJ2-3; the match to TRBD2 covers 12 bases. V lost 2 bases to trimming and J lost 7 bases; unmatched junction nucleotides: 7. The CDR3 is 16 amino acids. CDR1 is SGHVS and CDR2 is FQNEAQ in the germline V gene. The DNA for the CDR3 is TGTGCCAGCAGCTTATCGGCTAGCGGGAGGGTAAATACGCAGTATTTT. Protein sequence: CASSLSASGRVNTQYF.

V usage is TRBV27 and J usage is TRBJ1-1, with unresolved D. With 5 bases removed from V and 0 bases from J, the gap between germline ends came to 19 bases. There are 17 residues in the CDR3. Germline CDR1 reads MNHEY; CDR2 reads SMNVEV (reference sequence). This CDR3 reads CASSPRKEGRMNTEAFF. CDR3 nucleotides: TGTGCCAGCAGTCCGAGGAAGGAGGGTAGAATGAACACTGAAGCTTTCTTT.

This clone has just one count. The V call is TRBV4-1, the J call TRBJ1-4; D gene uncertain. Between the trimmed V and J ends, which lost 0 bases and 8 bases, there was a span of 13 bases. The germline V gene encodes CDR1 MGHRA and CDR2 YSYEKL. The CDR3 is 15 amino acids. The CDR3 DNA reads TGCGCCAGCAGCCAAGATGACGGGGAGCGGGAAAAACTGTTTTTT. It yields the protein CASSQDDGEREKLFF.

The V call is TRBV24-1, the J call TRBJ2-3, with 16 bases matching TRBD2. The germline gives CDR1 KGHDR, CDR2 SFDVKD. The CDR3 sequence is 19 residues long. The V and J ends lost 5 bases and 2 bases, in that order; junction bases with no gene match: 9. The CDR3 DNA reads TGTGCCACCAGTGCTCCGGGACTAGCGGGAGGGGGGCCCACAGATACGCAGTATTTT. Translated: CATSAPGLAGGGPTDTQYF.